The T cell receptor (beta chain) under discussion was sequenced for a study of blood T cell repertoires in COVID-19. TCRdb keeps only in-frame clones here, not all; method: immunoSEQ multiplex PCR. There are roughly 160,000 clones in the sample; around four fifths occur only once, and 2.5% to 3% lies in the top ten. Deletions cut 1 base from V and 4 bases from J, with 15 bases between. Looked up from germline, CDR1 is MNHNS and CDR2 is SASEGT. The length of the CDR3 is 16 residues. This rearrangement joins TRBV6-1 to TRBJ2-3; TRBD1 is a possible D gene (6 bases). What was sequenced was peripheral blood. The receptor comes from an elderly woman with COVID-19, enrolled during active disease. In DNA form, the CDR3 reads TGTGCCAGCAGTGAAGGCACTTACAGGGCAGCAGATACGCAGTATTTT. Residues: CASSEGTYRAADTQYF.